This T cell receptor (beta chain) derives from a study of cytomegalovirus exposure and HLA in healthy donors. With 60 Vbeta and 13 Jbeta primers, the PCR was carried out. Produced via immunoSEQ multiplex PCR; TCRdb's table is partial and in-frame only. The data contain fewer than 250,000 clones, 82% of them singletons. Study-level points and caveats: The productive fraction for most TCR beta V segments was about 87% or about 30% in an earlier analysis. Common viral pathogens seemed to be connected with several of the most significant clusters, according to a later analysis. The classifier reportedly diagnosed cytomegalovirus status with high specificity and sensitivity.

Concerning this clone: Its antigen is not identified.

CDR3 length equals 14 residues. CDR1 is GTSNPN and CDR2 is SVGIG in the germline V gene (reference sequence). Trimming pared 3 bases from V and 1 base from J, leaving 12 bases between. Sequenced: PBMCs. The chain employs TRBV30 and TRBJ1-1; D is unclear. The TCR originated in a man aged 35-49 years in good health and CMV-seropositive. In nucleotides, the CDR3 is TGTGCCTGGAGGAAGGCCGGGAGGAACACTGAAGCTTTCTTT. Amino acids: CAWRKAGRNTEAFF.